Reported below is one T cell receptor (beta chain). The antigen remains undetermined. Other nucleotide sequences from this sample produce the same CDR3. These data come from a study of shared clonotypes between healthy human individuals. Naive CD8 cells were CD45RO-negative, positively selected for CCR7, excluding terminally differentiated effector memory CD45RA+ cells. The CDR3 spans 12 residues. Germline V gene lookup returns CDR1 SGDLS and CDR2 YYNGEE. With 0 bases removed from V and 6 bases from J, the gap between germline ends came to 5 bases. Points from the study as a whole: In contrast to clonotypes shared by all four donors, non-shared clonotypes had lower generation probabilities. Across subsets, estimated richness was generally greater for naive than for memory populations. Apart from blood, nothing was sampled; tissue repertoires likely differ. Sharing across four donors was seen in roughly 5% of naive CD4 clonotypes.

Clones were read by immunoSEQ multiplex PCR, and TCRdb kept only the in-frame ones, dropping some. The sample contains hundreds of thousands of clones, over 95% of which appear only once. This chain links TRBV9 with TRBJ2-3; D is unclear. Sequencing used naive CD8+ T cells sorted from blood. The receptor was isolated from a woman aged 25 to 39 in good health. As DNA, the CDR3 is TGTGCCAGCAGCGTAGGTTCCGATACGCAGTATTTT. It codes for CASSVGSDTQYF.